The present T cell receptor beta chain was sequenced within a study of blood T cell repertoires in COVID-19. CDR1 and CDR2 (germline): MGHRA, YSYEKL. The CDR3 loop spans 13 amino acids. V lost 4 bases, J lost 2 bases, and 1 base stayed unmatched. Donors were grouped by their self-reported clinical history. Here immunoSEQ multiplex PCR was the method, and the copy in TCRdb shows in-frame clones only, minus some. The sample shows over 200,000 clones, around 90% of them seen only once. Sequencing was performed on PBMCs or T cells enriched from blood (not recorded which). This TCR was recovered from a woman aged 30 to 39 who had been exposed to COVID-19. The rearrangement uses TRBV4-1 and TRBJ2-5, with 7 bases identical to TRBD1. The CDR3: CASSLGQQETQYF. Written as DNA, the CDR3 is TGCGCCAGCAGCCTGGGACAGCAAGAGACCCAGTACTTC.